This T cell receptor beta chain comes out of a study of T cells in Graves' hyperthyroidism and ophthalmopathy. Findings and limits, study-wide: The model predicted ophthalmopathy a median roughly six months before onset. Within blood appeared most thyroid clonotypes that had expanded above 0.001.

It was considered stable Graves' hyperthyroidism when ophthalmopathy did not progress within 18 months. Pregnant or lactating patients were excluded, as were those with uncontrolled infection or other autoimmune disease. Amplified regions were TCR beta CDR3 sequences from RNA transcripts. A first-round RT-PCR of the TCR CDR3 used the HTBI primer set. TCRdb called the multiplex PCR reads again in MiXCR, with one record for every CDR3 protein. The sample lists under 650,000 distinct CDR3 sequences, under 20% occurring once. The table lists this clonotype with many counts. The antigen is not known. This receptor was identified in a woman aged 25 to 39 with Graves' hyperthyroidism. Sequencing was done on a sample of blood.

The CDR3 sequence is CASTRSGRALGEQYF. The DNA of the CDR3 is TGTGCCAGCACTCGAAGCGGGAGGGCCTTAGGTGAGCAGTACTTC. The J gene is TRBJ2-7, the V gene TRBV6-2 or TRBV6-3, with 10 bases identical to TRBD2. CDR3 length: 15 residues. Germline CDR1 MNHEY, CDR2 SVGEGT. Losses at the gene ends were 7 bases for V and 7 bases for J; bases not matched to a gene: 13.